This entry is about one T cell receptor beta chain. These data belong to a study of OX40 agonist ivuxolimab in advanced cancers. Germline CDR1 reads MGHDK; CDR2 reads SYGVNS. The CDR3 totals 15 residues. Trimming removed 4 bases at V and 1 base at J, with 13 bases between. TCRdb keeps only in-frame clones here, not all; method: immunoSEQ multiplex PCR. The sample has under 65,000 clones, roughly 80% seen once. V gene TRBV25-1 combines with J gene TRBJ1-2; D not certain. The sequence derives from an adult with an advanced solid tumor such as melanoma, head and neck, liver or kidney cancer. Specimen: CD4+ or CD8+ T cells sorted from blood, collected in a trial of the OX40 agonist ivuxolimab. The CDR3 DNA is TGTGCCAGCAGTGGCCGGGGAATACTTAACTATGGCTACACCTTC. Translation gives CASSGRGILNYGYTF.